These T cell receptor beta chains were read from a single sample in a study of beta chain bispecific antibodies for T cell cancers. Using its own MiXCR run on the 5' RACE reads, TCRdb lists one record per CDR3 protein. Of 21,000 or so distinct CDR3 sequences listed, approximately 2.5% are singletons. These TCRs are of unknown antigen specificity. Sequences were obtained from healthy donor T cells cultured with leukemia cells. The receptors were sampled from a human donor in good health. Some clones in this sample may be carry-over from other donors' samples. Both conserved end residues are part of each CDR3. The D gene is left open where the match is weak. The size field is filled for only some rows; it gives once, few, many or a size class.

v_call: TRBV14
d_call: .
cdr3_length: 15
j_call: TRBJ1-2
clone_size: many
cdr3_nt: TGTGCCAGCAGCCAACTCCATGGAGCTAACTATGGCTACACCTTC
cdr3_aa: CASSQLHGANYGYTF

v_call: TRBV19
d_call: TRBD1
cdr3_length: 16
j_call: TRBJ2-2
clone_size: few
cdr3_nt: TGTGCCAGTAGCTGGGACAGGGAGGGTAGCACCGGGGAGCTGTTTTTT
cdr3_aa: CASSWDREGSTGELFF

v_call: TRBV7-9
d_call: .
cdr3_length: 14
j_call: TRBJ1-2
clone_size: many
cdr3_nt: TGTGCCAGCACCCTTGAGCTGGGAAACTATGGCTACACCTTC
cdr3_aa: CASTLELGNYGYTF

v_call: TRBV7-2
d_call: TRBD2
cdr3_length: 16
j_call: TRBJ2-5
clone_size: few
cdr3_nt: TGTGCCAGCAGCGCGAGACTAGCGGGGGGTGCAGAGACCCAGTACTTC
cdr3_aa: CASSARLAGGAETQYF

v_call: TRBV29-1
d_call: .
cdr3_length: 13
j_call: TRBJ1-1
clone_size: many
cdr3_nt: TGCAGCGTGGGGGGGGAGCTGAACACTGAAGCTTTCTTT
cdr3_aa: CSVGGELNTEAFF

v_call: TRBV14
d_call: .
cdr3_length: 13
j_call: TRBJ2-7
clone_size: many
cdr3_nt: TGTGCCAGCAGCCCAGGGCCTTACTACGAGCAGTACTTC
cdr3_aa: CASSPGPYYEQYF

v_call: TRBV29-1
d_call: .
cdr3_length: 12
j_call: TRBJ2-1
clone_size: many
cdr3_nt: TGCAGCGCCATGGAAATGAGAAGGGAGCAGTTCTTC
cdr3_aa: CSAMEMRREQFF

v_call: TRBV19
d_call: TRBD2
cdr3_length: 13
j_call: TRBJ2-1
clone_size: many
cdr3_nt: TGTGCCAGTAGTCCGACTAGCAACAATGAGCAGTTCTTC
cdr3_aa: CASSPTSNNEQFF

v_call: TRBV7-6
d_call: .
cdr3_length: 13
j_call: TRBJ1-1
clone_size: .
cdr3_nt: TGTGCCAGCAGCTTAGCCCGGGCCACTGAAGCTTTCTTT
cdr3_aa: CASSLARATEAFF

v_call: TRBV7-9
d_call: .
cdr3_length: 14
j_call: TRBJ1-2
clone_size: many
cdr3_nt: TGTGCCAGCAGCTTAGGTTGGGTCAACTATGGCTACACCTTC
cdr3_aa: CASSLGWVNYGYTF

v_call: TRBV4-1
d_call: .
cdr3_length: 13
j_call: TRBJ1-4
clone_size: many
cdr3_nt: TGCGCCAGCAGCCCACCGGGGGGGGAAAAACTGTTTTTT
cdr3_aa: CASSPPGGEKLFF

v_call: TRBV5-1
d_call: TRBD1
cdr3_length: 14
j_call: TRBJ2-2
clone_size: few
cdr3_nt: TGCGCCAGCGACAGGGGGGATAACACCGGGGAGCTGTTTTTT
cdr3_aa: CASDRGDNTGELFF

v_call: TRBV20-1
d_call: .
cdr3_length: 11
j_call: TRBJ2-2
clone_size: many
cdr3_nt: TGCAGTGCGCCGTACCCCGGGGAGCTGTTTTTT
cdr3_aa: CSAPYPGELFF

v_call: TRBV12-3/TRBV12-4
d_call: .
cdr3_length: 14
j_call: TRBJ1-2
clone_size: many
cdr3_nt: TGTGCCAGCAGCAGCGAGTGGGGTTTGGAGGGCTACACCTTC
cdr3_aa: CASSSEWGLEGYTF

v_call: TRBV14
d_call: .
cdr3_length: 15
j_call: TRBJ2-7
clone_size: many
cdr3_nt: TGTGCCAGCAGCCAAGTAAGTGTCAGACTGTACGAGCAGTACTTC
cdr3_aa: CASSQVSVRLYEQYF

v_call: TRBV5-1
d_call: TRBD1
cdr3_length: 15
j_call: TRBJ2-2
clone_size: many
cdr3_nt: TGCGCCAGCAGCCGTCAGGGGGCGAACACCGGGGAGCTGTTTTTT
cdr3_aa: CASSRQGANTGELFF

v_call: TRBV6-5
d_call: .
cdr3_length: 11
j_call: TRBJ2-1
clone_size: many
cdr3_nt: TGTGCCAGCAGCAGAAACAATGAGCAGTTCTTC
cdr3_aa: CASSRNNEQFF

v_call: TRBV15
d_call: .
cdr3_length: 13
j_call: TRBJ2-1
clone_size: many
cdr3_nt: TGTGCCACCAGCGGGAGCAGGGTGGGTGAGCAGTTCTTC
cdr3_aa: CATSGSRVGEQFF

v_call: TRBV20-1
d_call: .
cdr3_length: 15
j_call: TRBJ2-7
clone_size: many
cdr3_nt: TGCAGTGCTAGAGAGGAGGACGGGCCCTCCTACGAGCAGTACTTC
cdr3_aa: CSAREEDGPSYEQYF

v_call: TRBV7-9
d_call: TRBD2
cdr3_length: 15
j_call: TRBJ2-1
clone_size: few
cdr3_nt: TGTGCCAGCAGCTTAGGCGAGCGGGGGAGAAATGAGCAGTTCTTC
cdr3_aa: CASSLGERGRNEQFF

v_call: TRBV5-4
d_call: .
cdr3_length: 15
j_call: TRBJ2-7
clone_size: many
cdr3_nt: TGTGCCAGCAGCTTGGGGGTTGACGGCTCCTACGAGCAGTACTTC
cdr3_aa: CASSLGVDGSYEQYF

v_call: TRBV7-9
d_call: .
cdr3_length: 13
j_call: TRBJ2-7
clone_size: .
cdr3_nt: TGTGCCAGCAGGGTGGGAGAGGGAGCCGAGCAGTACTTC
cdr3_aa: CASRVGEGAEQYF

v_call: TRBV5-1
d_call: .
cdr3_length: 14
j_call: TRBJ2-5
clone_size: many
cdr3_nt: TGCGCCAGCAGACTTAGCGTAGGCGAGGAGACCCAGTACTTC
cdr3_aa: CASRLSVGEETQYF

v_call: TRBV5-1
d_call: TRBD1
cdr3_length: 16
j_call: TRBJ2-1
clone_size: many
cdr3_nt: TGCGCCAGCAGCACGACCGGGACAGGGATTTACAATGAGCAGTTCTTC
cdr3_aa: CASSTTGTGIYNEQFF

v_call: TRBV10-3
d_call: .
cdr3_length: 15
j_call: TRBJ2-7
clone_size: few
cdr3_nt: TGTGCCATCAGTGAGGGTTTGAGGGGAGACTACGAGCAGTACTTC
cdr3_aa: CAISEGLRGDYEQYF

v_call: TRBV3-1
d_call: .
cdr3_length: 13
j_call: TRBJ2-1
clone_size: many
cdr3_nt: TGTGCCAGCAGCCAAGCCCGTTCAAATGAGCAGTTCTTC
cdr3_aa: CASSQARSNEQFF

v_call: TRBV10-2
d_call: TRBD1
cdr3_length: 14
j_call: TRBJ2-3
clone_size: many
cdr3_nt: TGCGCCAGCAGTGAGGACAGGGTACGAGATACGCAGTATTTT
cdr3_aa: CASSEDRVRDTQYF

v_call: TRBV28
d_call: TRBD1
cdr3_length: 19
j_call: TRBJ1-1
clone_size: many
cdr3_nt: TGTGCCAGCAGTTCACCAAGCTCGACAGGGTCGGTTAGGATAGCTGAAGCTTTCTTT
cdr3_aa: CASSSPSSTGSVRIAEAFF

v_call: TRBV6-5
d_call: .
cdr3_length: 14
j_call: TRBJ1-1
clone_size: many
cdr3_nt: TGTGCCAGCAGTTACTCCACGGCAAACACTGAAGCTTTCTTT
cdr3_aa: CASSYSTANTEAFF

v_call: TRBV19
d_call: .
cdr3_length: 14
j_call: TRBJ2-5
clone_size: many
cdr3_nt: TGTGCCAGTAAGGAGGGTTTCAATGGGGAGACCCAGTACTTC
cdr3_aa: CASKEGFNGETQYF

v_call: TRBV5-1
d_call: .
cdr3_length: 16
j_call: TRBJ2-6
clone_size: many
cdr3_nt: TGCGCCAGCAGCTTGGGACAGATCTCTGGGGCCAACGTCCTGACTTTC
cdr3_aa: CASSLGQISGANVLTF

v_call: TRBV27
d_call: .
cdr3_length: 14
j_call: TRBJ1-5
clone_size: many
cdr3_nt: TGTGCCAGCAGTTTAAGGCGGTACGACAAGCCCCAGCATTTT
cdr3_aa: CASSLRRYDKPQHF